One and the same sample provided the 28 T cell receptor beta chains below, sequenced in a study of CD8 T cells in ankylosing spondylitis. TCRdb independently ran MiXCR on the 5' RACE reads; one entry per CDR3 protein. The table has around 100,000 distinct CDR3 sequences, about 24% seen once; the top ten hold more than 9%. Sequencing input: synovial fluid, either unsorted or a sorted T cell fraction (not recorded which). Receptor source: a male donor with ankylosing spondylitis.

The chain recombines TRBV5-6 with TRBJ1-1; D unclear. Germline V gene sequence: CDR1 SGHDT, CDR2 YYEEEE. V was shortened by 3 bases and J by 2 bases, with 8 bases between the two germline ends. This CDR3 has 13 residues. The CDR3 DNA follows: TGTGCCAGCAGCTCGCAGTTCAACACTGAAGCTTTCTTT. This translates into CASSSQFNTEAFF.

This clonotype was seen only a few times. The chain carries TRBV12-3 or TRBV12-4 and TRBJ1-3; D not certain. This CDR3 contains 12 residues. Trimming took off 5 bases at V and 4 bases at J, with 6 bases between the two ends. The CDR3 coding sequence is TGTGCCAGCAGTCAGACAGGAAACACCATATATTTT. It codes for CASSQTGNTIYF.

This clonotype was recorded a few times. V is TRBV11-2 and J is TRBJ2-3; TRBD2 aligns across 9 bases. The CDR3 has 16 amino acids. J gave up 5 bases and V 5 bases, and 11 bases lay outside the gene matches. Looked up from germline, CDR1 is SGHAT and CDR2 is FQNNGV. Written as DNA, the CDR3 is TGTGCCAGCAGCCCCGGGTCGTTAGCGGGAGTAGATACGCAGTATTTT. It specifies CASSPGSLAGVDTQYF.

This clonotype was seen just once. The chain joins TRBV20-1 to TRBJ1-1, with D perhaps matching TRBD1 (5 bases). This CDR3 spans 14 amino acids. Germline V CDR1 and CDR2: DFQATT, SNEGSKA (reference sequence). The V end lost 5 bases, the J end lost 7 bases, and 20 bases lay between the germline ends. The chain's CDR3 is CSARRRAGLSEAFF. The CDR3 DNA sequence: TGCAGTGCTCGACGGCGGGCGGGACTTAGTGAAGCTTTCTTT.

The chain employs TRBV5-5 and TRBJ1-6; no firm D call. V was shortened by 3 bases and J by 4 bases, with 8 bases between the two germline ends. CDR3 length equals 14 residues. Germline CDR1 is SGHKS and CDR2 is YYEKEE (reference sequence). CDR3 coding DNA: TGTGCCAGCAGCTCAGGACGGTATAATTCACCCCTCCACTTT. Residues: CASSSGRYNSPLHF.

This clonotype was detected only once. The rearrangement uses TRBV20-1 and TRBJ1-3, with 7 bases lining up with TRBD1. The CDR3 is 16 amino acids. Per the germline V gene, CDR1 is DFQATT and CDR2 is SNEGSKA (reference sequence). Trimming took 0 bases from V and 0 from J; bases not matched to a gene: 5. The CDR3 DNA follows: TGCAGTGCTAGAGATCTTAGGACAGGCTCTGGAAACACCATATATTTT. Its protein is CSARDLRTGSGNTIYF.

This clonotype occurred many times. Here the CDR3 DNA reads TGCAGTGCTAGTACCGGGATCCCCCCTCAAGAGACCCAGTACTTC. Its protein product is CSASTGIPPQETQYF. This sequence joins TRBV20-1 and TRBJ2-5, with D possibly matching TRBD2 (5 bases). Germline V gene lookup returns CDR1 DFQATT and CDR2 SNEGSKA (reference sequence). Trimming stripped 3 bases from V and 2 bases from J, with 16 bases between. The CDR3 runs to 15 residues.

This clonotype was seen more than once but under ten times. The chain employs TRBV18 and TRBJ2-1; TRBD2 matches 12 bases. Germline V lookup: CDR1 KGHSH, CDR2 LQKENI. The CDR3 runs to 15 residues. V lost 3 bases and J lost 5; bases outside the gene matches: 2. The CDR3, as DNA: TGTGCCAGCTCACCGACTAGCGGGAGACACAATGAGCAGTTCTTC. Its protein is CASSPTSGRHNEQFF.

This chain uses TRBV30 with TRBJ2-3; D is possibly TRBD1 (6 bases). The CDR3 is 14 amino acids. Trimming removed 3 bases at V and 3 bases at J, with 13 bases between. Germline CDR1 GTSNPN, CDR2 SVGIG (reference sequence). The CDR3 region is CAWRGVQGTDTQYF. The CDR3 DNA is TGTGCCTGGAGGGGGGTACAGGGAACAGATACGCAGTATTTT. The whole variable domain, remainder taken from reference TRBV30 and TRBJ2-3, is SQTIHQWPATLVQPVGSPLSLECTVEGTSNPNLYWYRQAAGRGLQLLFYSVGIGQISSEVPQNLSASRPQDRQFILSSKKLLLSDSGFYLCAWRGVQGTDTQYFGPGTRLTVL.

This clonotype was counted a few times. CDR3 protein: CASSSLAGEQYV. CDR3 DNA sequence: TGTGCCAGCAGTTCTCTAGCAGGCGAGCAGTACGTC. The chain has TRBV6-5 and TRBJ2-7; the D gene is possibly TRBD2 (5 bases). Trimming shortened V by 4 bases and J by 6 bases, and 10 bases separated the two germline ends. The CDR3 contains 12 residues. Per germline, CDR1 MNHEY and CDR2 SVGAGI.

This clonotype has ten or more counts. The CDR3 reads CSARLAGFTDTQYF. In DNA form, the CDR3 reads TGCAGTGCGAGACTAGCGGGATTCACAGATACGCAGTATTTT. The chain joins TRBV20-1 to TRBJ2-3; 11 nucleotides align to TRBD2. After removal of 6 bases from V and 2 bases from J, the junction contained 4 bases not matched to a gene. In germline, CDR1 is DFQATT, CDR2 SNEGSKA (reference sequence). The CDR3 has 14 residues.

There are many counts of this clonotype. J is TRBJ2-2 and V is TRBV12-3 or TRBV12-4, with TRBD2 matching over 8 bases. The CDR3 extends over 15 amino acids. The J segment lost 2 bases and the V segment lost 6 bases, leaving 5 bases of the junction unmatched. The CDR3 DNA follows: TGTGCCAGCAGCCCAAGCGGGAGAAACACCGGGGAGCTGTTTTTT. Encoded protein: CASSPSGRNTGELFF.

The chain links TRBV2 to TRBJ2-7; no clear D. This CDR3 has 14 amino acids. Germline V gene lookup returns CDR1 SNHLY and CDR2 FYNNEI. Trimming stripped 3 bases from V and 3 bases from J, with 12 bases between. The CDR3 sequence is CASSDGGNLYEQYF. CDR3 DNA: TGTGCCAGCAGTGATGGCGGAAACCTCTACGAGCAGTACTTC.

The sample holds many counts of this clonotype. The chain carries TRBV5-1 and TRBJ2-3; D is unclear. Germline CDR1 reads SGHRS; CDR2 reads YFSETQ. The CDR3 sequence is 17 residues long. Trimming cost V 0 bases and J 4 bases, with 18 bases left between them. CDR3 sequence: CASSLARVGAVADTQYF. Here the CDR3 DNA reads TGCGCCAGCAGCTTGGCCCGGGTTGGCGCTGTAGCAGATACGCAGTATTTT.

This clonotype came up a few times. This chain joins TRBV6-6 and TRBJ2-3, with 12 bases matching TRBD2. Germline V gene data show CDR1 as MNHNY and CDR2 as SVGAGI (reference sequence). The CDR3 loop spans 13 amino acids. Unmatched junction bases numbered 5, after V lost 5 bases and J lost 11 bases. CDR3 nucleotides: TGTGCCAGCAGTACAGGACTAGCGGGAAGGCAGTATTTT. Encoded protein: CASSTGLAGRQYF.

The gene calls are TRBV20-1 and TRBJ2-7; no firm D call. The CDR3 is 13 residues long. Trimming removed 0 bases at V and 6 bases at J, with 12 bases between. Germline lookup yields CDR1 DFQATT and CDR2 SNEGSKA (reference sequence). CDR3 sequence (DNA): TGCAGTGCTAGAGACCTCTCGAGGAGCGAGCAGTACGTC. Translating it yields CSARDLSRSEQYV.

This clonotype appeared a few times. This rearrangement joins TRBV12-3 or TRBV12-4 to TRBJ2-3; perhaps TRBD2 as D (6 bases). CDR3 length equals 18 residues. V shed 4 bases and J shed 0 bases, with 20 bases lying between them. The CDR3 region is CASSSSLHSGSSTDTQYF. The CDR3 DNA reads as TGTGCCAGCAGTTCCTCTCTACATAGCGGCAGTAGCACAGATACGCAGTATTTT.

The chain combines TRBV11-3 with TRBJ1-1; D not resolved. Germline-derived CDR1 and CDR2 are SGHNT and YENEEA. The V end was cut by 4 bases, the J end by 3 bases, with 9 bases between. The CDR3 sequence is 13 residues long. CDR3 sequence: CASSSDSDTEAFF. CDR3 in DNA: TGTGCCAGCAGCTCGGATTCGGACACTGAAGCTTTCTTT.

This clonotype was seen a few times. V gene TRBV12-3 or TRBV12-4 combines with J gene TRBJ1-2; the D is unclear. V lost 2 bases and J lost 8, with 9 bases in between. There are 12 residues in the CDR3. The CDR3: CASSLTAIGYTF. In nucleotides, the CDR3 is TGTGCCAGCAGTTTAACAGCCATAGGCTACACCTTC.

This clonotype was found a few times. The J gene is TRBJ1-1, the V gene TRBV7-9, with 9 bases fitting TRBD1. V gave up 6 bases and J gave up 1 base; unmatched junction bases: 9. The CDR3 has 16 residues. Per germline, CDR1 SEHNR and CDR2 FQNEAQ (reference sequence). DNA of the CDR3: TGTGCCAGCAGACAACCGGGACAGGGAACGAACACTGAAGCTTTCTTT. It translates to CASRQPGQGTNTEAFF.

Of note for this clonotype: Possible read error: a much larger clone is one base away. The rearrangement uses TRBV3-1 and TRBJ2-1; weak D call: TRBD1 (6 bases). This CDR3 is 16 amino acids long. Trimming stripped 4 bases from V and 3 bases from J, with 16 bases between. Germline loops: CDR1 LGHDT, CDR2 YNNKEL (reference sequence). The CDR3 region is CASSPDSPGGYNEQFF. The CDR3 bases are TGTGCCAGCAGCCCGGACAGCCCAGGAGGCTACAATGAGCAGTTCTTC.

This clonotype occurred many times. Germline is not matched at one junction end, which may reflect a read error. This chain links TRBV4-2 with TRBJ2-3; D unresolved. Germline-derived CDR1 and CDR2 are LGHNA and YNFKEQ. CDR3 length: 11 amino acids. The DNA for the CDR3 is TGCGCCAGCAGCCAAGCTGATACGCAGTATTTT. It is translated as CASSQADTQYF.

This clonotype appeared a few times. V gene TRBV2 combines with J gene TRBJ2-1; possibly TRBD1 for D (5 bases). Germline V CDR1 and CDR2: SNHLY, FYNNEI. The length of the CDR3 is 12 residues. Trimming removed 7 bases at V and 6 bases at J, with 10 bases between. In DNA, the CDR3 is TGTGCCAGCAAACGACAGCTCAATGAGCAGTTCTTC. Translated: CASKRQLNEQFF. Variable domain in full (rest from reference TRBV2 and TRBJ2-1): EPEVTQTPSHQVTQMGQEVILRCVPISNHLYFYWYRQILGQKVEFLVSFYNNEISEKSEIFDDQFSVERPDGSNFTLKIRSTKLEDSAMYFCASKRQLNEQFFGPGTRLTVL.

There are many counts of this clonotype. CDR3 region: CASSPLGASGKGNEQFF. The CDR3 DNA sequence: TGTGCCAGCAGCCCCCTGGGGGCTAGCGGGAAGGGCAATGAGCAGTTCTTC. The chain recombines TRBV11-3 with TRBJ2-1, with 9 bases identical to TRBD2. Germline V gene data show CDR1 as SGHNT and CDR2 as YENEEA. V was clipped by 5 bases and J by 6 bases; unmatched bases: 14. This CDR3 is 17 amino acids long.

By frequency in the sample, this clonotype is medium-sized. For the CDR3, the DNA is TGTGCCAGCAGTGAACGCAGGGGGGGCGCAGGCACAGATACGCAGTATTTT. It yields the protein CASSERRGGAGTDTQYF. The V call is TRBV6-1, the J call TRBJ2-3, with D perhaps TRBD1 or TRBD2 (7 bases each). Germline values: CDR1 MNHNS, CDR2 SASEGT. The V end was cut by 2 bases, the J end by 1 base, with 16 bases between. The CDR3 has 17 residues.

The V call is TRBV20-1, the J call TRBJ2-1; no clear D gene. Germline V CDR1 and CDR2: DFQATT, SNEGSKA (reference sequence). The CDR3 contains 12 residues. The chain's CDR3 is CGPTPRSYEQFF. The CDR3 DNA sequence: TGCGGCCCTACCCCCCGGAGCTATGAGCAGTTCTTC.

The genes are TRBV20-1 and TRBJ1-2, with TRBD1 matching over 11 bases. The CDR3 spans 15 residues. V was clipped by 6 bases and J by 3 bases; unmatched bases: 9. CDR1 is DFQATT and CDR2 is SNEGSKA in the germline V gene (reference sequence). CDR3 sequence (DNA): TGCAGTGCGAACCCGAGGACAGGGGGCGACTATGGCTACACCTTC. Protein sequence: CSANPRTGGDYGYTF.

This clonotype was seen ten or more times. This sequence joins TRBV28 and TRBJ2-3, with a tentative D call TRBD1 (5 bases). V lost 5 bases and J lost 1, with 7 bases in between. The CDR3 contains 13 residues. Per the germline V gene, CDR1 is MDHEN and CDR2 is SYDVKM. This CDR3 reads CASSPRGTDTQYF. The CDR3 region has the DNA TGTGCCAGCAGTCCCAGGGGCACAGATACGCAGTATTTT.